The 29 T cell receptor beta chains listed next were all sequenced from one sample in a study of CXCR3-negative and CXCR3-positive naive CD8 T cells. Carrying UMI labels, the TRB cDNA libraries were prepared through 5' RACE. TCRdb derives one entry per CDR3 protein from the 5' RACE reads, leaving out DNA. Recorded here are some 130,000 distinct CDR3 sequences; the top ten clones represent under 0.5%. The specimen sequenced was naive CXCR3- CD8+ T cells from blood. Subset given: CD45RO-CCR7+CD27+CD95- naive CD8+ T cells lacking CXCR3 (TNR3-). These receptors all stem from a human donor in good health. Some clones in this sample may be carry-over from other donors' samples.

CDR3 sequence: CASSPGSADTQYF. The J gene is TRBJ2-3, the V gene TRBV14. This CDR3 is 13 amino acids long. The germline CDR1 and CDR2 sequences are SGHDN and FVKESK.

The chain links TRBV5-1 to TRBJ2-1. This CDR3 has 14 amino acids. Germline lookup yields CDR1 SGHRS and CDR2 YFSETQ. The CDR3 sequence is CASRLAGKMNEQFF.

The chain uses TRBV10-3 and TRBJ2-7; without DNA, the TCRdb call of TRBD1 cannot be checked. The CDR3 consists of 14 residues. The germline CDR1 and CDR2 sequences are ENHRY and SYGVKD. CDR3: CAISGVDRDYEQYF.

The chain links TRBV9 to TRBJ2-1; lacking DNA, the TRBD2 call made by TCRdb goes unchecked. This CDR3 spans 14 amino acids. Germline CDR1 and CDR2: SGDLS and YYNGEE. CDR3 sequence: CASSPGLNPSEQFF.

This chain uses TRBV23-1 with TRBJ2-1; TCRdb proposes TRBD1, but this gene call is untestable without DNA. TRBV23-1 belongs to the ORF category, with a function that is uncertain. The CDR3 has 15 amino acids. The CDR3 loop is CASIGRGPRDNEQFF.

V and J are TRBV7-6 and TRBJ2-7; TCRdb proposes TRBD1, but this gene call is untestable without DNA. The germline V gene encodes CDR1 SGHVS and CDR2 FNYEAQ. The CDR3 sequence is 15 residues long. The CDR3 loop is CASSFGQGPSYEQYF. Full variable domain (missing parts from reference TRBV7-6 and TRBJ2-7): GAGVSQSPRYKVTKRGQDVALRCDPISGHVSLYWYRQALGQGPEFLTYFNYEAQQDKSGLPNDRFSAERPEGSISTLTIQRTEQRDSAMYRCASSFGQGPSYEQYFGPGTRLTVT.

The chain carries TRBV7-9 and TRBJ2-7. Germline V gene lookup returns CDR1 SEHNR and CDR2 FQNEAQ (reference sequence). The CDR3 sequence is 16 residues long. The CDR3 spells CASSLIPSGGTYEQYF.

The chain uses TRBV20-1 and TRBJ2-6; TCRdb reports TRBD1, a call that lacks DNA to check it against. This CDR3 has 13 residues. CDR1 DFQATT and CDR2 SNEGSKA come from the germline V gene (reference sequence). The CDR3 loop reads CSERQRRANVLTF.

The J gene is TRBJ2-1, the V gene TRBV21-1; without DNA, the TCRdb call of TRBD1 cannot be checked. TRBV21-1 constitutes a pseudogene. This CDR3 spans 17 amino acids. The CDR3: CASSKRERFLSYNEQFF.

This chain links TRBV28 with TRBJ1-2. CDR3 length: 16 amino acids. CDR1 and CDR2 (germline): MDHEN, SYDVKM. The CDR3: CASSPFRQLPPYGYTF.

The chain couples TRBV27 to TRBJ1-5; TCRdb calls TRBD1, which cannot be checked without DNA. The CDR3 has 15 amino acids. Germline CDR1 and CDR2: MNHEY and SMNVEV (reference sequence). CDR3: CASSLTGQLFQPQHF.

CDR3 region: CASARGGAHEKLFF. The V gene is TRBV7-9, the J gene TRBJ1-4. The CDR3 loop spans 14 amino acids. Germline CDR1 is SEHNR and CDR2 is FQNEAQ (reference sequence). The whole variable domain, remainder taken from reference TRBV7-9 and TRBJ1-4, is DTGVSQNPRHKITKRGQNVTFRCDPISEHNRLYWYRQTLGQGPEFLTYFQNEAQLEKSRLLSDRFSAERPKGSFSTLEIQRTEQGDSAMYLCASARGGAHEKLFFGSGTQLSVL.

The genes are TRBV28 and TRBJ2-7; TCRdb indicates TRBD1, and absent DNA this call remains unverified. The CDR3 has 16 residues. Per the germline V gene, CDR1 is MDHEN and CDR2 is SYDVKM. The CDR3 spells CASSSPRTGYNYEQYF. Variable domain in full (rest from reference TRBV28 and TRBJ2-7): DVKVTQSSRYLVKRTGEKVFLECVQDMDHENMFWYRQDPGLGLRLIYFSYDVKMKEKGDIPEGYSVSREKKERFSLILESASTNQTSMYLCASSSPRTGYNYEQYFGPGTRLTVT.

The CDR3 here is CASSPSDRVGNGQFF. The V gene is TRBV6-2 or TRBV6-3, the J gene TRBJ2-1; as DNA is missing, the TRBD1 call by TCRdb cannot be tested. Germline CDR1 is MNHEY and CDR2 is SVGEGT. This CDR3 is 15 amino acids long.

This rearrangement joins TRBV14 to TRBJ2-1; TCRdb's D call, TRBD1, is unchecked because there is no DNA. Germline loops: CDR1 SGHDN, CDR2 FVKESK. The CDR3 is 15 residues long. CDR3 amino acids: CASSQVKGQYNEQFF.

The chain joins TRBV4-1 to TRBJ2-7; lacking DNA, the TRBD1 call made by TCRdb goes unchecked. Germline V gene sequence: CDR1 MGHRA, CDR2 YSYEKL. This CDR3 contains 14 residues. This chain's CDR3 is CASSQEGHSYEQYF.

The CDR3 loop reads CASSPLGSEQYF. V and J are TRBV6-1 and TRBJ2-7; there is no DNA to check the TCRdb D call of TRBD1. Germline CDR1 MNHNS, CDR2 SASEGT. The CDR3 is 12 residues long.

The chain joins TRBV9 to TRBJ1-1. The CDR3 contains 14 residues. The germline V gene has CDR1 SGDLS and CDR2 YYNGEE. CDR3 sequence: CASSVVGMNTEAFF.

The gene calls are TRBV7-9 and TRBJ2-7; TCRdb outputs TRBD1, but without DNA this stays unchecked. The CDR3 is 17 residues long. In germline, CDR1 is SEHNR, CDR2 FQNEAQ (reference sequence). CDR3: CASSRFSPFVEKYEQYF.

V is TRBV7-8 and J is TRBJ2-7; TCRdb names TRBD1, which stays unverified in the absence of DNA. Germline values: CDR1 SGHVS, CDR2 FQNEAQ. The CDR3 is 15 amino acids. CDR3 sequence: CASSLAGRGIDEQYF.

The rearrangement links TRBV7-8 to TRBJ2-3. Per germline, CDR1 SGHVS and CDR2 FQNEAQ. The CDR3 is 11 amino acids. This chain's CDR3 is CASRLGDTQYF.

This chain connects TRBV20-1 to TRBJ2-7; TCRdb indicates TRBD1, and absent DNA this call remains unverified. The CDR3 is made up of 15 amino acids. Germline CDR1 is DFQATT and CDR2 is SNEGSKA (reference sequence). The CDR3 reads CSAPRSPGRGYEQYF.

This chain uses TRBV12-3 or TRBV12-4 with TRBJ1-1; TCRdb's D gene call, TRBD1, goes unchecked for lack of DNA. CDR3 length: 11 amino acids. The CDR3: CASKYGDNRVF.

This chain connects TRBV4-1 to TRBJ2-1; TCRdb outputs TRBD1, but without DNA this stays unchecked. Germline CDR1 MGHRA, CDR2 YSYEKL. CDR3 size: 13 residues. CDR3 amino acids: CASSQTTGNEQFF.

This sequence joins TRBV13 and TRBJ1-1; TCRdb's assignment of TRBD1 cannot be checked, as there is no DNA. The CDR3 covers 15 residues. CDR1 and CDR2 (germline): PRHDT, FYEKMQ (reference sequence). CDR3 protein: CASSLMGGRGTEAFF. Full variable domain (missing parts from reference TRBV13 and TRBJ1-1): AAGVIQSPRHLIKEKRETATLKCYPIPRHDTVYWYQQGPGQDPQFLISFYEKMQSDKGSIPDRFSAQQFSDYHSELNMSSLELGDSALYFCASSLMGGRGTEAFFGQGTRLTVV.

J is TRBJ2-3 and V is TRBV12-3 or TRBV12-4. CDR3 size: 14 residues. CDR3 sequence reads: CASSLSGLTDTQYF.

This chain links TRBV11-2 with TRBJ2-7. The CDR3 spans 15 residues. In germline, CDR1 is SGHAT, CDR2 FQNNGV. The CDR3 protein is CASSLGPGRGYEQYF.

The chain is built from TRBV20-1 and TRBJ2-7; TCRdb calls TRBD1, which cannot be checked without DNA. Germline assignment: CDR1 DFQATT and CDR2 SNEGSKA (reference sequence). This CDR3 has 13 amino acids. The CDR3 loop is CSARVALSYEQYF.

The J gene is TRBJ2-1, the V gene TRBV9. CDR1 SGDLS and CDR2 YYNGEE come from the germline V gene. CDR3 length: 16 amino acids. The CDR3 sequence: CASSVAPGSSYNEQFF.